The rows below give T cell receptor beta chains drawn from one sample of a study of blood T cell repertoires in COVID-19. Assay used: immunoSEQ multiplex PCR; TCRdb lists only in-frame clones, some missing. In the table there are 76,000 or so clones, about four fifths of which are singletons. The sample consisted of peripheral blood. The receptors stem from a man in his fifties with acute or convalescent COVID-19. The CDR3 runs from the conserved cysteine through the conserved F or W. The D gene is left open where the match is weak. Clone size is stated in some rows and not others, as once, few, many or a class when expanded.

J gene: TRBJ2-7
V gene: TRBV7-6
clone size: -
D gene: TRBD1
CDR3 protein: CASSPGGTGLSHEQYF
CDR3 DNA: TGTGCCAGCAGCCCTGGGGGGACAGGACTCTCCCACGAGCAGTACTTC

J gene: TRBJ1-1
V gene: TRBV27
clone size: -
D gene: TRBD1
CDR3 protein: CASSLLGTGGSDTEAFF
CDR3 DNA: TGTGCCAGCAGTTTATTAGGGACAGGGGGCAGCGACACTGAAGCTTTCTTT

J gene: TRBJ2-2
V gene: TRBV4-3
clone size: -
D gene: -
CDR3 protein: CASSQDLASLHTGELFF
CDR3 DNA: TGCGCCAGCAGCCAAGATTTAGCCAGCTTACACACCGGGGAGCTGTTTTTT

J gene: TRBJ2-1
V gene: TRBV19
clone size: -
D gene: -
CDR3 protein: CASSMSHSGLNEQFF
CDR3 DNA: TGTGCCAGTAGTATGAGCCACTCCGGGTTGAATGAGCAGTTCTTC

J gene: TRBJ2-2
V gene: TRBV15
clone size: -
D gene: TRBD2
CDR3 protein: CATSRDVGLAGGGELFF
CDR3 DNA: TGTGCCACCAGCAGAGATGTCGGACTAGCGGGAGGGGGGGAGCTGTTTTTT

J gene: TRBJ2-1
V gene: TRBV4-3
clone size: -
D gene: TRBD2
CDR3 protein: CASSRRLAGGLSNEQFF
CDR3 DNA: TGCGCCAGCAGCCGCCGACTAGCGGGAGGTTTGAGCAATGAGCAGTTCTTC

J gene: TRBJ2-6
V gene: TRBV6-5
clone size: -
D gene: TRBD1
CDR3 protein: CASRLTGAGANVLTF
CDR3 DNA: TGTGCCAGCAGGTTGACAGGGGCTGGGGCCAACGTCCTGACTTTC

J gene: TRBJ2-7
V gene: TRBV28
clone size: -
D gene: TRBD1
CDR3 protein: CASSNPGQGARISYEQYF
CDR3 DNA: TGTGCCAGCAGTAACCCGGGACAGGGAGCACGAATAAGTTACGAGCAGTACTTC

J gene: TRBJ2-7
V gene: TRBV7-9
clone size: -
D gene: -
CDR3 protein: CASSNRVAYEQYF
CDR3 DNA: TGTGCCAGCAGTAACAGGGTTGCCTACGAGCAGTACTTC

J gene: TRBJ2-1
V gene: TRBV28
clone size: -
D gene: -
CDR3 protein: CASRLRGLPFNEQFF
CDR3 DNA: TGTGCCAGCAGGCTCAGGGGCCTTCCCTTCAATGAGCAGTTCTTC

J gene: TRBJ2-3
V gene: TRBV5-1
clone size: -
D gene: TRBD1
CDR3 protein: CASSSGQGMLDTQYF
CDR3 DNA: TGCGCCAGCAGTTCGGGACAGGGAATGTTAGATACGCAGTATTTT

J gene: TRBJ2-3
V gene: TRBV7-2
clone size: -
D gene: TRBD1
CDR3 protein: CATGTGSTDTQYF
CDR3 DNA: TGTGCTACCGGGACAGGGTCCACAGATACGCAGTATTTT

J gene: TRBJ2-1
V gene: TRBV6-2/TRBV6-3
clone size: once
D gene: -
CDR3 protein: CASSYSRVGEQFF
CDR3 DNA: TGTGCCAGCAGTTACTCTCGGGTGGGTGAGCAGTTCTTC

J gene: TRBJ1-4
V gene: TRBV11-3
clone size: -
D gene: -
CDR3 protein: CASGAGIRQGPLTTNEKLFF
CDR3 DNA: TGTGCCAGCGGCGCGGGAATCCGGCAGGGTCCTCTTACAACTAATGAAAAACTGTTTTTT

J gene: TRBJ1-5
V gene: TRBV5-5
clone size: once
D gene: TRBD1
CDR3 protein: CASSRDSNQPQHF
CDR3 DNA: TGTGCCAGCAGCCGGGACAGTAATCAGCCCCAGCATTTT

J gene: TRBJ2-7
V gene: TRBV19
clone size: -
D gene: -
CDR3 protein: CASSAGQNHYEQYF
CDR3 DNA: TGTGCCAGTAGTGCGGGCCAGAATCACTATGAGCAGTACTTC

J gene: TRBJ2-7
V gene: TRBV25-1
clone size: -
D gene: TRBD1
CDR3 protein: CASSGGGTGHEQYF
CDR3 DNA: TGTGCCAGCAGTGGGGGAGGGACAGGGCACGAGCAGTACTTC

J gene: TRBJ2-1
V gene: TRBV11-3
clone size: -
D gene: -
CDR3 protein: CASSLGISAAPYNEQFF
CDR3 DNA: TGTGCCAGCAGCTTAGGAATTAGCGCAGCGCCCTACAATGAGCAGTTCTTC

J gene: TRBJ1-1
V gene: TRBV5-1
clone size: -
D gene: -
CDR3 protein: CASSLTAVRVNTEAFF
CDR3 DNA: TGCGCCAGCAGCTTGACCGCCGTTCGGGTGAACACTGAAGCTTTCTTT

J gene: TRBJ1-2
V gene: TRBV29-1
clone size: few
D gene: -
CDR3 protein: CSVVGGGRNYGYTF
CDR3 DNA: TGCAGCGTTGTAGGTGGGGGGAGGAACTATGGCTACACCTTC

J gene: TRBJ1-4
V gene: TRBV7-2
clone size: -
D gene: -
CDR3 protein: CASSLEANEKLFF
CDR3 DNA: TGTGCCAGCAGCTTAGAAGCAAATGAAAAACTGTTTTTT

J gene: TRBJ1-4
V gene: TRBV28
clone size: -
D gene: -
CDR3 protein: CASKGLPNEKLFF
CDR3 DNA: TGTGCCAGTAAGGGGTTGCCTAATGAAAAACTGTTTTTT

J gene: TRBJ1-2
V gene: TRBV10-2
clone size: -
D gene: TRBD1
CDR3 protein: CASSGYNRGDYGYTF
CDR3 DNA: TGCGCCAGCAGTGGGTACAACAGGGGGGACTATGGCTACACCTTC

J gene: TRBJ2-3
V gene: TRBV24-1
clone size: -
D gene: -
CDR3 protein: CATAVSGSDTQYF
CDR3 DNA: TGTGCCACCGCAGTATCCGGGTCAGATACGCAGTATTTT

J gene: TRBJ2-2
V gene: TRBV9
clone size: -
D gene: TRBD2
CDR3 protein: CASSARLAENTGELFF
CDR3 DNA: TGTGCCAGCAGCGCCCGACTAGCGGAGAACACCGGGGAGCTGTTTTTT

J gene: TRBJ1-2
V gene: TRBV7-2
clone size: -
D gene: -
CDR3 protein: CASSPNVGGNYGYTF
CDR3 DNA: TGTGCCAGCAGCCCCAACGTGGGGGGAAACTATGGCTACACCTTC

J gene: TRBJ1-2
V gene: TRBV7-2
clone size: -
D gene: TRBD1
CDR3 protein: CASSTDRNYGYTF
CDR3 DNA: TGTGCCAGCAGCACGGACAGGAACTATGGCTACACCTTC

J gene: TRBJ2-5
V gene: TRBV27
clone size: -
D gene: -
CDR3 protein: CASSPTLQETQYF
CDR3 DNA: TGTGCCAGCAGTCCAACATTACAAGAGACCCAGTACTTC

J gene: TRBJ2-7
V gene: TRBV27
clone size: once
D gene: TRBD1
CDR3 protein: CASSLGYFVGTGGYEQYF
CDR3 DNA: TGTGCCAGCAGTTTAGGGTATTTTGTCGGGACAGGGGGCTACGAGCAGTACTTC

J gene: TRBJ2-7
V gene: TRBV28
clone size: -
D gene: TRBD1
CDR3 protein: CATSRTGTSGEQYF
CDR3 DNA: TGTGCCACCTCAAGGACAGGGACCTCGGGCGAGCAGTACTTC

J gene: TRBJ2-4
V gene: TRBV28
clone size: few
D gene: -
CDR3 protein: CASSNPSIPGINIQYF
CDR3 DNA: TGTGCCAGCAGCAATCCCTCTATTCCGGGAATCAACATTCAGTACTTC

J gene: TRBJ2-1
V gene: TRBV12-5
clone size: -
D gene: -
CDR3 protein: CASGLNLAYNEQFF
CDR3 DNA: TGTGCTAGTGGTTTGAACTTAGCCTACAATGAGCAGTTCTTC

J gene: TRBJ2-2
V gene: TRBV5-4
clone size: -
D gene: TRBD1
CDR3 protein: CASSSYGTGLVGELFF
CDR3 DNA: TGTGCCAGCAGCTCATACGGGACAGGGTTGGTCGGGGAGCTGTTTTTT

J gene: TRBJ2-2
V gene: TRBV28
clone size: -
D gene: TRBD1
CDR3 protein: CASVAAQGARGELFF
CDR3 DNA: TGTGCCAGCGTCGCCGCGCAGGGGGCGCGTGGGGAGCTGTTTTTT

J gene: TRBJ2-2
V gene: TRBV9
clone size: -
D gene: -
CDR3 protein: CASSTGAGTGELFF
CDR3 DNA: TGTGCCAGCAGCACTGGGGCCGGCACCGGGGAGCTGTTTTTT

J gene: TRBJ2-3
V gene: TRBV7-2
clone size: -
D gene: -
CDR3 protein: CASSFIATDTQYF
CDR3 DNA: TGTGCCAGCAGCTTTATAGCCACAGATACGCAGTATTTT

J gene: TRBJ2-4
V gene: TRBV11-2
clone size: once
D gene: TRBD1
CDR3 protein: CASSGQTGVNQYF
CDR3 DNA: TGTGCCAGCAGCGGACAGACAGGGGTTAATCAGTACTTC

J gene: TRBJ1-1
V gene: TRBV5-1
clone size: -
D gene: -
CDR3 protein: CASSWGDTEAFF
CDR3 DNA: TGCGCCAGCAGTTGGGGGGACACTGAAGCTTTCTTT

J gene: TRBJ1-5
V gene: TRBV5-1
clone size: -
D gene: -
CDR3 protein: CASSQWGDQPQHF
CDR3 DNA: TGCGCCAGCTCACAGTGGGGCGATCAGCCCCAGCATTTT

J gene: TRBJ1-1
V gene: TRBV6-6
clone size: -
D gene: -
CDR3 protein: CASSYSPGGTEAFF
CDR3 DNA: TGTGCCAGCAGTTACTCTCCGGGGGGCACTGAAGCTTTCTTT

J gene: TRBJ1-4
V gene: TRBV2
clone size: -
D gene: -
CDR3 protein: CASSRDGGNEKLFF
CDR3 DNA: TGTGCCAGCAGTAGGGACGGGGGAAATGAAAAACTGTTTTTT

J gene: TRBJ1-4
V gene: TRBV4-2
clone size: -
D gene: -
CDR3 protein: CASSQGPGAEKLFF
CDR3 DNA: TGTGCCAGCAGCCAAGGTCCTGGGGCTGAAAAACTGTTTTTT

J gene: TRBJ1-1
V gene: TRBV6-5
clone size: once
D gene: -
CDR3 protein: CASSRTVQNTEAFF
CDR3 DNA: TGTGCCAGCAGTCGGACAGTCCAGAACACTGAAGCTTTCTTT

J gene: TRBJ2-2
V gene: TRBV7-9
clone size: -
D gene: -
CDR3 protein: CASSFPTETGELFF
CDR3 DNA: TGTGCCAGCAGCTTCCCGACGGAGACCGGGGAGCTGTTTTTT

J gene: TRBJ2-3
V gene: TRBV5-1
clone size: few
D gene: -
CDR3 protein: CASSLSRADTQYF
CDR3 DNA: TGCGCCAGCAGCTTGTCTAGAGCAGATACGCAGTATTTT

J gene: TRBJ2-7
V gene: TRBV20-1
clone size: -
D gene: -
CDR3 protein: CSPREGNEQYF
CDR3 DNA: TGCAGTCCCAGGGAAGGGAACGAGCAGTACTTC

J gene: TRBJ2-6
V gene: TRBV29-1
clone size: -
D gene: TRBD1
CDR3 protein: CSAGQGSSGANVLTF
CDR3 DNA: TGCAGCGCCGGACAGGGATCCTCTGGGGCCAACGTCCTGACTTTC

J gene: TRBJ2-7
V gene: TRBV6-5
clone size: -
D gene: -
CDR3 protein: CASSPGSYEQYF
CDR3 DNA: TGTGCCAGCAGCCCAGGCTCCTACGAGCAGTACTTC

J gene: TRBJ1-1
V gene: TRBV4-1
clone size: -
D gene: -
CDR3 protein: CASSQDPYTEAFF
CDR3 DNA: TGCGCCAGCAGCCAAGATCCTTACACTGAAGCTTTCTTT

J gene: TRBJ1-2
V gene: TRBV21-1
clone size: -
D gene: -
CDR3 protein: CASSTTDRAHLVSYGYTF
CDR3 DNA: TGTGCCAGCAGCACGACGGACAGGGCCCATCTAGTGAGCTATGGCTACACCTTC

J gene: TRBJ1-4
V gene: TRBV4-3
clone size: once
D gene: TRBD1
CDR3 protein: CASSQGQGGEKLFF
CDR3 DNA: TGCGCCAGCAGCCAGGGACAGGGAGGGGAAAAACTGTTTTTT

J gene: TRBJ1-1
V gene: TRBV18
clone size: -
D gene: -
CDR3 protein: CASSPLAANTEAFF
CDR3 DNA: TGTGCCAGCTCACCACTCGCGGCAAACACTGAAGCTTTCTTT

J gene: TRBJ2-6
V gene: TRBV6-2/TRBV6-3
clone size: -
D gene: -
CDR3 protein: CASSYLTSQGPGANVLTF
CDR3 DNA: TGTGCCAGCAGTTACCTCACCTCACAGGGCCCTGGGGCCAACGTCCTGACTTTC

J gene: TRBJ1-4
V gene: TRBV9
clone size: -
D gene: -
CDR3 protein: CASSALDSFNEKLFF
CDR3 DNA: TGTGCCAGCAGCGCCCTGGACAGTTTTAATGAAAAACTGTTTTTT

J gene: TRBJ2-5
V gene: TRBV10-3
clone size: -
D gene: -
CDR3 protein: CAIKSQGYEETQYF
CDR3 DNA: TGTGCCATCAAGTCACAGGGCTACGAGGAGACCCAGTACTTC

J gene: TRBJ2-3
V gene: TRBV7-2
clone size: -
D gene: TRBD2
CDR3 protein: CASSPRTSGSLADTQYF
CDR3 DNA: TGTGCCAGCAGCCCCAGGACTAGCGGGAGTCTTGCAGATACGCAGTATTTT

J gene: TRBJ1-1
V gene: TRBV4-3
clone size: -
D gene: -
CDR3 protein: CASSQGSRAGRTEAFF
CDR3 DNA: TGCGCCAGCAGCCAAGGCTCTCGGGCGGGGCGAACTGAAGCTTTCTTT

J gene: TRBJ1-2
V gene: TRBV27
clone size: -
D gene: -
CDR3 protein: CASSLRAGYGYTF
CDR3 DNA: TGTGCCAGCAGTCTCCGGGCGGGTTATGGCTACACCTTC

J gene: TRBJ2-5
V gene: TRBV4-3
clone size: few
D gene: -
CDR3 protein: CASSLKGSATQYF
CDR3 DNA: TGCGCCAGCAGCCTAAAGGGGTCGGCGACCCAGTACTTC

J gene: TRBJ1-6
V gene: TRBV5-1
clone size: -
D gene: -
CDR3 protein: CASSLGSGKEDSPLHF
CDR3 DNA: TGCGCCAGCAGCTTGGGTTCCGGGAAAGAGGATTCACCCCTCCACTTT